The 14 T cell receptor beta chains below were found in one sample sequenced in a study of T cells after yellow fever vaccination. MiXCR was run by TCRdb on the 5' RACE reads, yielding one entry per CDR3 protein. Seen here are hundreds of thousands of distinct CDR3 sequences, around an eighth observed once, and the top ten hold about 15%. The material sequenced was PBMCs, taken on the day of the yellow fever booster vaccination. The source of these receptors is a man younger than 45 who received the YFV17D yellow fever vaccine.

This clonotype was observed a few times. This chain links TRBV27 with TRBJ2-7; TRBD1 aligns across 8 bases. This CDR3 spans 14 amino acids. Germline V gene data show CDR1 as MNHEY and CDR2 as SMNVEV (reference sequence). V lost 5 bases, J lost 2 bases, and 5 bases stayed unmatched. As DNA, the CDR3 is TGTGCCAGCAGTCCCTGGGACAGGACCTACGAGCAGTACTTC. Amino acids: CASSPWDRTYEQYF.

This clonotype is a singleton in its sample. The chain joins TRBV7-8 to TRBJ2-7, with D uncertain. The germline V and J ends were trimmed by 5 bases and 0 bases, with 11 bases remaining between them. Germline V gives CDR1 SGHVS, CDR2 FQNEAQ. The CDR3 loop spans 14 amino acids. The CDR3 DNA is TGTGCCAGCAGCCAAACGGTCCCCTCCTACGAGCAGTACTTC. It codes for CASSQTVPSYEQYF. The whole variable domain, remainder taken from reference TRBV7-8 and TRBJ2-7, is GAGVSQSPRYKVAKRGQDVALRCDPISGHVSLFWYQQALGQGPEFLTYFQNEAQLDKSGLPSDRFFAERPEGSVSTLKIQRTQQEDSAVYLCASSQTVPSYEQYFGPGTRLTVT.

This clonotype occurred a few times. V usage is TRBV29-1 and J usage is TRBJ2-2; 8 bases fit TRBD2. The CDR3 contains 13 residues. Germline CDR1 SQVTM, CDR2 ANQGSEA. Trimming removed 2 bases from V and 6 bases from J; junction bases left unmatched: 2. CDR3 amino acids: CSVETSGPGELFF. The CDR3 DNA sequence: TGCAGCGTTGAAACTAGCGGTCCCGGGGAGCTGTTTTTT.

This clonotype was seen more than once but under ten times. This rearrangement joins TRBV12-3 or TRBV12-4 to TRBJ2-7; D is undetermined. The CDR3 sequence is 13 residues long. The germline V and J ends were trimmed by 2 bases and 3 bases, with 8 bases remaining between them. The CDR3 is CASSLPEIYEQYF. The DNA for the CDR3 is TGTGCCAGCAGTTTACCGGAAATCTACGAGCAGTACTTC.

There are a few counts of this clonotype. The chain links TRBV25-1 to TRBJ2-5; D may be TRBD1 (5 bases). V lost 6 bases to trimming and J lost 5 bases, with 19 bases between them. From germline, CDR1 is MGHDK and CDR2 SYGVNS. The CDR3 is made up of 15 amino acids. The CDR3, as DNA: TGTGCCAGCAGCAACAGGTTGAGCGCATCGGAGACCCAGTACTTC. Protein product: CASSNRLSASETQYF. Combining the CDR3 with reference TRBV25-1 and TRBJ2-5 gives the whole variable domain EADIYQTPRYLVIGTGKKITLECSQTMGHDKMYWYQQDPGMELHLIHYSYGVNSTEKGDLSSESTVSRIRTEHFPLTLESARPSHTSQYLCASSNRLSASETQYFGPGTRLLVL.

This clonotype was detected many times. The chain uses TRBV29-1 and TRBJ2-5, with unresolved D. Trimming cost V 6 bases and J 5 bases, with 19 bases left between them. The CDR3 is made up of 14 amino acids. CDR1 is SQVTM and CDR2 is ANQGSEA in the germline V gene. CDR3 protein: CSVALARVRETQYF. DNA of the CDR3: TGCAGCGTCGCCCTGGCTCGGGTACGGGAGACCCAGTACTTC.

This clonotype was detected only a few times. The J gene is TRBJ2-2, the V gene TRBV23-1; D unclear. TRBV23-1 is labeled an ORF, and its function is uncertain. Trimming left V 1 base short and J 8 bases short, with 20 bases between. This CDR3 region has 17 residues. CDR3 bases: TGCGCCAGCAGTCAATTTCTGGCCCCTCGTCTTCCTGGGGAGCTGTTTTTT. As protein: CASSQFLAPRLPGELFF.

The chain carries TRBV19 and TRBJ2-3, with 7 bases identical to TRBD1. CDR1 is LNHDA, CDR2 SQIVND, per germline (reference sequence). Trimming removed 5 bases from V and 6 bases from J; junction bases left unmatched: 8. The CDR3 runs 14 residues. The chain's CDR3 is CASSSTGSADTQYF. DNA of the CDR3: TGTGCCAGTAGTTCGACAGGGTCTGCGGATACGCAGTATTTT.

This clonotype was found many times. V gene TRBV5-1 combines with J gene TRBJ2-3; a possible D gene is TRBD2 (5 bases). The CDR3 extends over 16 amino acids. CDR1 SGHRS and CDR2 YFSETQ come from the germline V gene. Trimming removed 0 bases from V and 0 bases from J, with 11 bases in between. The CDR3 nucleotides are TGCGCCAGCAGCTTGGCGGGAAAGTCTAGCACAGATACGCAGTATTTT. Protein product: CASSLAGKSSTDTQYF.

This clonotype was seen more than once but under ten times. The V and J genes are TRBV5-5 and TRBJ2-7; 9 bases align to TRBD1. This CDR3 has 15 amino acids. The germline gives CDR1 SGHKS, CDR2 YYEKEE (reference sequence). Losses at the gene ends were 1 base for V and 2 bases for J; bases not matched to a gene: 4. Written as DNA, the CDR3 is TGTGCCAGCAGCTTGCGGGACAGGGCGGCCTACGAGCAGTACTTC. Protein product: CASSLRDRAAYEQYF. The whole variable domain, filled in from reference TRBV5-5 and TRBJ2-7, reads DAGVTQSPTHLIKTRGQQVTLRCSPISGHKSVSWYQQVLGQGPQFIFQYYEKEERGRGNFPDRFSARQFPNYSSELNVNALLLGDSALYLCASSLRDRAAYEQYFGPGTRLTVT.

This clonotype came up a few times. The chain couples TRBV25-1 to TRBJ2-1, with D possibly matching TRBD1 (5 bases). This CDR3 is 13 amino acids long. Germline CDR1 reads MGHDK; CDR2 reads SYGVNS. Trimming pared 8 bases from V and 3 bases from J, leaving 11 bases between. For the CDR3, the DNA is TGTGCCAGCCCGAAGGGGATCTACAATGAGCAGTTCTTC. Protein sequence: CASPKGIYNEQFF.

Ten or more counts support this clonotype. The rearrangement uses TRBV15 and TRBJ2-5; 9 bases are shared with TRBD1. This CDR3 is 15 amino acids long. The trim removed 3 bases at V and 3 bases at J, leaving 5 bases unmatched. CDR1 is LNHNV and CDR2 is YYDKDF in the germline V gene (reference sequence). Written as DNA, the CDR3 is TGTGCCACCAGCAGCGGGACAGGGAATAAAGAGACCCAGTACTTC. Its translation is CATSSGTGNKETQYF.

In DNA form, the CDR3 reads TGTGCCAGCAGCTTACTGCGGGAGGGCCGCTCCTACAATGAGCAGTTCTTC. Amino acids: CASSLLREGRSYNEQFF. This chain links TRBV7-9 with TRBJ2-1; 9 bases map to TRBD2. CDR3 length: 17 amino acids. Germline V gene sequence: CDR1 SEHNR, CDR2 FQNEAQ (reference sequence). Trimming took 2 bases from V and 0 from J; bases not matched to a gene: 5.

This clonotype was counted ten times or more. This chain joins TRBV5-5 and TRBJ1-1; D is uncertain. Germline V gene data show CDR1 as SGHKS and CDR2 as YYEKEE (reference sequence). The CDR3 runs 14 residues. Trimming removed 5 bases at V and 4 bases at J, with 15 bases between. The CDR3 loop is CASRFLTIGTEAFF. CDR3 nucleotides: TGTGCCAGCAGATTTCTCACGATCGGCACTGAAGCTTTCTTT.